This TCR beta chain stems from a study of T cell clones after liver transplantation. The data were produced by immunoSEQ multiplex PCR, yet TCRdb's version contains in-frame clones alone and is incomplete. The sample yields roughly 100,000 clones, more than 75% seen once. Trimming pared 4 bases from V and 6 bases from J, leaving 10 bases between. Germline loops: CDR1 MDHEN, CDR2 SYDVKM. The CDR3 covers 12 residues. The rearrangement uses TRBV28 and TRBJ2-7; tentative D call: TRBD1 (6 bases). The sample in question was CD4+ T cells from blood, obtained before liver transplant. The sequence was collected from a human donor who received a liver transplant. CDR3 loop: CASSSDRPEQYF. The CDR3 region has the DNA TGTGCCAGCAGTTCCGACAGGCCCGAGCAGTACTTC.